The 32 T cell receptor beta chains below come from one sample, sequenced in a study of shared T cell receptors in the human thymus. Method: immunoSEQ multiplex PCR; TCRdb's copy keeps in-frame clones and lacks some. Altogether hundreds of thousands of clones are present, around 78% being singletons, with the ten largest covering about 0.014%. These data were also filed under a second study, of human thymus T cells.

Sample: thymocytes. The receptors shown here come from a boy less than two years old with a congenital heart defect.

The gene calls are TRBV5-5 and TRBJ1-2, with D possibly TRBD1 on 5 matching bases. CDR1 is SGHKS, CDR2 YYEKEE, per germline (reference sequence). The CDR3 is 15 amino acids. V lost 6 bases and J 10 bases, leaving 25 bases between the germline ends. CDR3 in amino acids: CASTKVGRGHGDYTF. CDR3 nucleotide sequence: TGTGCCAGCACCAAGGTGGGGAGGGGTCACGGGGACTACACCTTC.

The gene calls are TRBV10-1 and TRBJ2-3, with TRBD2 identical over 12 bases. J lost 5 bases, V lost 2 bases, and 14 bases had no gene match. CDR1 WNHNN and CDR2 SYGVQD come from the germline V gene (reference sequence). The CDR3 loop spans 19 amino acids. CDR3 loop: CASSEEAPSGRADKDTQYF. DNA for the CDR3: TGCGCCAGCAGTGAGGAGGCGCCTAGCGGGAGGGCCGATAAAGATACGCAGTATTTT.

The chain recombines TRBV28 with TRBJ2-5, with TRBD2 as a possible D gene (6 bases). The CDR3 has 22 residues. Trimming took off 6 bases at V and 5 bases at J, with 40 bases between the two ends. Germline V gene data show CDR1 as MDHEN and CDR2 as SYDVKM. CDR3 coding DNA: TGTGCCAGCAGCTCCCCCAGGAGGGCCTGTACCAAGAGACCCAGTCAGTGTGAGACCCAGTACTTC. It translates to CASSSPRRACTKRPSQCETQYF.

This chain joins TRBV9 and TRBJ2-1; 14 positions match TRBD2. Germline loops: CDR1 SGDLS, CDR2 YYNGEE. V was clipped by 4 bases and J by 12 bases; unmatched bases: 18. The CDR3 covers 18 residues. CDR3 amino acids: CASSPKVFGLAGGEAQFF. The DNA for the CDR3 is TGTGCCAGCAGCCCCAAAGTCTTCGGACTAGCGGGAGGCGAGGCGCAGTTCTTC.

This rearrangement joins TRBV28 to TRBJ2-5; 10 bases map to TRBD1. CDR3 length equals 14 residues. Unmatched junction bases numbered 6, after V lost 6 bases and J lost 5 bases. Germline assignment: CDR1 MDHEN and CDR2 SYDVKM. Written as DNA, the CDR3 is TGTGCCAGCAGAGGCGACAGGGGGCCGGAGACCCAGTACTTC. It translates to CASRGDRGPETQYF.

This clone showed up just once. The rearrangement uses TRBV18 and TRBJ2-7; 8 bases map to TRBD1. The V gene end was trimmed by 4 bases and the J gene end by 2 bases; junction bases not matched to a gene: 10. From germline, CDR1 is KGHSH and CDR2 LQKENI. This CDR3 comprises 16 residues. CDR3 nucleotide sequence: TGTGCCAGCTCACGCACCCGCGGGACAGGTGCCTACGAGCAGTACTTC. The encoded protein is CASSRTRGTGAYEQYF.

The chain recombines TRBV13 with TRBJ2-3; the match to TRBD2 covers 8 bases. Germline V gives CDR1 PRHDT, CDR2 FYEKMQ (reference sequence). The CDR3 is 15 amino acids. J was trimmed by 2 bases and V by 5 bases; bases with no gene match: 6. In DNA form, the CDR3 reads TGTGCCAGCAGCGCTACTAGCGGTCTCACAGATACGCAGTATTTT. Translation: CASSATSGLTDTQYF.

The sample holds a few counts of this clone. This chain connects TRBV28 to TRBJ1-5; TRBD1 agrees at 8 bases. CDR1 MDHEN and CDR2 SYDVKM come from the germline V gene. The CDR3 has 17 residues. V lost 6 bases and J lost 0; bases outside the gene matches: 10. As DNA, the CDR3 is TGTGCCAGCAGCTTGGACAGGGAGGATTATAGCAATCAGCCCCAGCATTTT. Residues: CASSLDREDYSNQPQHF.

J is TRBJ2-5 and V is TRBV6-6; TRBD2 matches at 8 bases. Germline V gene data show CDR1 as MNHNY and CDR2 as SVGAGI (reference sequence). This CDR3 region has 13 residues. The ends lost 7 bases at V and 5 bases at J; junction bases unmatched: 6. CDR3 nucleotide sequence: TGTGCCAGCACCGGGAGGGCCGTGGAGACCCAGTACTTC. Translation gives CASTGRAVETQYF.

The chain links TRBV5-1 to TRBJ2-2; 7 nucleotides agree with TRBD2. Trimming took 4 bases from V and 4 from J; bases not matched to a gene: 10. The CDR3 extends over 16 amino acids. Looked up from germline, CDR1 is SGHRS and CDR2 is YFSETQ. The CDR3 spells CASSLPGGGPTGELFF. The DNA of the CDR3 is TGCGCCAGCAGCCTTCCCGGGGGAGGGCCCACCGGGGAGCTGTTTTTT.

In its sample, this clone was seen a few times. The CDR3 DNA reads as TGTGCCAGTAGTATAGAGGTTTGGGGGGAGCCAACCACAGATACGCAGTATTTT. This gives the protein CASSIEVWGEPTTDTQYF. This chain connects TRBV19 to TRBJ2-3, with D possibly being TRBD2 (6 bases). CDR3 length: 18 amino acids. Germline V gene data show CDR1 as LNHDA and CDR2 as SQIVND (reference sequence). Trimming left V 0 bases short and J 2 bases short, with 18 bases between.

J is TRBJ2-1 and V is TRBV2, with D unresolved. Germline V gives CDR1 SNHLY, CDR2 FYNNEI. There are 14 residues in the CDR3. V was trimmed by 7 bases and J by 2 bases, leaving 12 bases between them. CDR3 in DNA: TGTGCCAGCACTTTTAAAGAGGCCTACAATGAGCAGTTCTTC. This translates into CASTFKEAYNEQFF.

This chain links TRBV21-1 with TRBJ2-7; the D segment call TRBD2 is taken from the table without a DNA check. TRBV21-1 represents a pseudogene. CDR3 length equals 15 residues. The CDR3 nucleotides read TGTGCCAGCAGAAAGACTAGCTGTAGGTCCTACGAGCAGTACTTC. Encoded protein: CASRKTSCRSYEQYF.

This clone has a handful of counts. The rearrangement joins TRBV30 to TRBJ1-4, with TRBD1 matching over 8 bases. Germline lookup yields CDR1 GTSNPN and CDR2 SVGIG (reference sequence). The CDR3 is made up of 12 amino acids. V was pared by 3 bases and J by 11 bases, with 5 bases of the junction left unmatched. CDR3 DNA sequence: TGTGCCTGGAGCCGGACAGGGTGGAAACTGTTTTTT. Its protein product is CAWSRTGWKLFF.

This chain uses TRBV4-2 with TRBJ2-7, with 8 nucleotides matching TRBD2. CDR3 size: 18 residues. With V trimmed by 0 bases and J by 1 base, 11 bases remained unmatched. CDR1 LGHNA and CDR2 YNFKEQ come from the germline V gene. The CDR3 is CASSQDPAGEGVSYEQYF. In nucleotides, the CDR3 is TGTGCCAGCAGCCAAGATCCAGCGGGAGAGGGGGTTTCCTACGAGCAGTACTTC.

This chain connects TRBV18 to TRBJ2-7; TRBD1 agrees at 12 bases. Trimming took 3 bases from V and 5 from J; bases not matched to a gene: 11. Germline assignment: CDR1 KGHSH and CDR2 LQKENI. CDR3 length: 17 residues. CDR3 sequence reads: CASSPLTGTGGYHEQYF. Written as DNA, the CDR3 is TGTGCCAGCTCACCTTTGACCGGGACAGGGGGCTATCACGAGCAGTACTTC.

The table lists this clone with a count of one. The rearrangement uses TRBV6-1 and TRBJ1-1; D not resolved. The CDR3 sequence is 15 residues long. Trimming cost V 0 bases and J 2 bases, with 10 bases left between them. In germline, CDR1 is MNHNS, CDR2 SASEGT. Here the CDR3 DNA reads TGTGCCAGCAGTGAAGCGCTTCGGTCCAACACTGAAGCTTTCTTT. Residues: CASSEALRSNTEAFF.

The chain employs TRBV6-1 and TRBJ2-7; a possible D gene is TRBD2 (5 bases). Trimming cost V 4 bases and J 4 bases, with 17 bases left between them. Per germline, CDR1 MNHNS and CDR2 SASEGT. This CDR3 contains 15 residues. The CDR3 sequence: CASSVSRVFVYEQYF. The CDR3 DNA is TGTGCCAGCAGTGTTTCGAGGGTCTTCGTTTACGAGCAGTACTTC.

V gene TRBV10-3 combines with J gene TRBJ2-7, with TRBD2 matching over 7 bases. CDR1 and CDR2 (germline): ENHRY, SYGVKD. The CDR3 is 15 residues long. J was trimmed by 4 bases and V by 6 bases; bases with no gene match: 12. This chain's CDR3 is CAIRREAGVDYEQYF. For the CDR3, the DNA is TGTGCCATCAGGCGAGAGGCGGGAGTTGATTACGAGCAGTACTTC.

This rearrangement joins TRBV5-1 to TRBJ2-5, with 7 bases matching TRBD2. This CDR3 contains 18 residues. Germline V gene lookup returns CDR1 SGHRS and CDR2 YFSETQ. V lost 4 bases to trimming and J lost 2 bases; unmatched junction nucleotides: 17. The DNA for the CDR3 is TGCGCCAGCAGCGGTGGAGTTAGGCTAGCGGAAACTCAAGAGACCCAGTACTTC. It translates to CASSGGVRLAETQETQYF.

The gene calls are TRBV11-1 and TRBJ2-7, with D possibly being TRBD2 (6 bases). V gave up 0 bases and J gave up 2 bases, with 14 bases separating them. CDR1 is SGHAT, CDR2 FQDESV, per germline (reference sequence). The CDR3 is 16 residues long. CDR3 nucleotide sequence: TGTGCCAGCAGCTTAGCGTGGCGGGGTAAGGCCTACGAGCAGTACTTC. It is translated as CASSLAWRGKAYEQYF.

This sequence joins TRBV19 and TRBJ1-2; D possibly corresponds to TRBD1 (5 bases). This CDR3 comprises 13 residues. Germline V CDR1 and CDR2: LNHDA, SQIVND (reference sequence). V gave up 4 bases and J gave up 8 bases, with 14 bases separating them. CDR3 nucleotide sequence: TGTGCCAGTAGTACCCCAGGGTTGTCGGGCTACACCTTC. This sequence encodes CASSTPGLSGYTF.

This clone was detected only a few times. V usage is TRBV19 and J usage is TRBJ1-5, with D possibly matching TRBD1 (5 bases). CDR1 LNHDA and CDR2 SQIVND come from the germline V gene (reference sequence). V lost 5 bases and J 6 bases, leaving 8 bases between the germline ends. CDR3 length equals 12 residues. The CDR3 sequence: CASSGGVQPQHF. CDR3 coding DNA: TGTGCCAGTAGTGGAGGGGTTCAGCCCCAGCATTTT.

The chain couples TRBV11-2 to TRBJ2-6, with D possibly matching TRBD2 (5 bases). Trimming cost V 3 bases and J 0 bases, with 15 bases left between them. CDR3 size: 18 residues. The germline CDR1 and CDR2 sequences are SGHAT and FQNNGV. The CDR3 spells CASSFHPDCSSGANVLTF. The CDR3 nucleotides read TGTGCCAGCAGCTTTCATCCGGACTGCAGCTCTGGGGCCAACGTCCTGACTTTC.

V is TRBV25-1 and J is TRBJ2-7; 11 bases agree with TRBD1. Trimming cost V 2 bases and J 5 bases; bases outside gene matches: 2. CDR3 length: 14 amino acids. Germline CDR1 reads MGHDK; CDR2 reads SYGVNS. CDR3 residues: CASSEGQGAHEQYF. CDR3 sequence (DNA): TGTGCCAGCAGTGAAGGACAGGGGGCCCACGAGCAGTACTTC.

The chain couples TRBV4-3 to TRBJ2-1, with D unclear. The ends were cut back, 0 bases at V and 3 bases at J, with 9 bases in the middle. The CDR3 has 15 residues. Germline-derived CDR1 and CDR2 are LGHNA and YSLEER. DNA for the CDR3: TGCGCCAGCAGCCAAGAGGGCCAAGTCTACAATGAGCAGTTCTTC. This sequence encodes CASSQEGQVYNEQFF.

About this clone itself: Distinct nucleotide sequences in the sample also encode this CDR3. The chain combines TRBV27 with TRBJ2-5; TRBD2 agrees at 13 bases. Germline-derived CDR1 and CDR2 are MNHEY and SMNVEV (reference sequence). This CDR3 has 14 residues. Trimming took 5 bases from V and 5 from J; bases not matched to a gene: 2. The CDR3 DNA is TGTGCCAGCAGTCCGGGACTAGCGGGGGAGACCCAGTACTTC. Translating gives CASSPGLAGETQYF.

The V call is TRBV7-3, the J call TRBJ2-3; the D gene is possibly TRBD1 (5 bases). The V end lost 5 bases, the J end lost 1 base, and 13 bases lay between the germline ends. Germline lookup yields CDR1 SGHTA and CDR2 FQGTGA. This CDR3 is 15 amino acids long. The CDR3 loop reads CASSPLGLGTDTQYF. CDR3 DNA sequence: TGTGCCAGCAGCCCCTTGGGGCTAGGCACAGATACGCAGTATTTT.

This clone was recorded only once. The CDR3: CASSLEGTRYGYTF. CDR3 nucleotide sequence: TGTGCCAGCAGCTTGGAGGGGACAAGATATGGCTACACCTTC. This sequence joins TRBV5-8 and TRBJ1-2; D might be TRBD1 (6 bases). The V and J ends lost 0 bases and 5 bases respectively, with 11 bases between them. CDR1 SGHTS and CDR2 YDEGEE come from the germline V gene. This CDR3 contains 14 residues.

Here the CDR3 reads CASSDRVDHEQYF. Here the CDR3 DNA reads TGCGCCAGCTCGGACAGGGTGGACCACGAGCAGTACTTC. The chain employs TRBV5-1 and TRBJ2-7, with TRBD1 matching 8 bases. After removal of 7 bases from V and 5 bases from J, the junction contained 8 bases not matched to a gene. The CDR3 loop spans 13 amino acids. Germline values: CDR1 SGHRS, CDR2 YFSETQ.

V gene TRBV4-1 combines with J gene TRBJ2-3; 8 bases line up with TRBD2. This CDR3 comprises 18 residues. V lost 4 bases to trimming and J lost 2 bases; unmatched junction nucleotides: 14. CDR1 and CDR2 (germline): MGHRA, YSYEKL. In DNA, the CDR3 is TGCGCCAGCAGCCGGAATTCAGCGGGAGATACTCCCACAGATACGCAGTATTTT. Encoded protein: CASSRNSAGDTPTDTQYF.

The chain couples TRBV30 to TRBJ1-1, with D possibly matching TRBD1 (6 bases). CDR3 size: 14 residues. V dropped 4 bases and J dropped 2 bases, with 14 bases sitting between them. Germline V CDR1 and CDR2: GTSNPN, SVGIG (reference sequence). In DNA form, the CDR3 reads TGTGCCTGGATCCAAAGGACAGAAAACACTGAAGCTTTCTTT. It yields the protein CAWIQRTENTEAFF.